This TCR beta chain originates from a study of T-cell memory formation after mild COVID-19. Study-wide context: TCR clusters were largely donor specific. Study-level results: That cross-reactive memory joined was suggested by some responding clones appearing in pre-infection memory. Among clones peaking at day 37 in the second wave, SARS-CoV-2 specificity remained unconfirmed. Clones shrinking between day 15 and 85 showed a balanced CD4/CD8 split, and those that grew later tilted toward CD4+.

Comments on this clonotype: The antigen remains unidentified.

Germline V gene data show CDR1 as SGHVS and CDR2 as FNYEAQ. This CDR3 region has 14 residues. V gave up 5 bases and J gave up 7 bases, with 14 bases separating them. Each CDR3 protein gets one entry after TCRdb re-called the 5' RACE reads with MiXCR. The sample includes 550,000 to 700,000 distinct CDR3 sequences, more than 15% of them seen just once. This clonotype was sampled from an adult woman who had mild COVID-19 (a few samples of this study predate the infection). Cell type and time point are not known. Sequencing used PBMCs or a T cell subset sorted from them (not recorded which). The chain is built from TRBV7-6 and TRBJ2-2; the D gene is possibly TRBD1 (6 bases). The CDR3, as DNA: TGTGCCAGCAGCCAGGTGGGGGCGGTCGGGGAGCTGTTTTTT. Translation: CASSQVGAVGELFF.